The next 9 T cell receptor beta chains were all read from a single sample in a study of T cell repertoires in cytomegalovirus infection. TCRdb processed the reads anew with MiXCR; each CDR3 protein has one entry. The sample consists of about 740,000 distinct CDR3 sequences, roughly 36% of them appearing once. The sample comprised PBMCs. The receptors here all came from a human donor in good health (CMV status not recorded). Some clones in this sample may be carry-over from other donors' samples.

A few counts support this clonotype. This chain uses TRBV7-9 with TRBJ2-6, with D unclear. V dropped 8 bases and J dropped 2 bases, with 7 bases sitting between them. The CDR3 is made up of 13 amino acids. Germline V gene sequence: CDR1 SEHNR, CDR2 FQNEAQ (reference sequence). CDR3 in amino acids: CASLRTGANVLTF. DNA for the CDR3: TGTGCCAGCCTCAGAACTGGGGCCAACGTCCTGACTTTC. The whole variable domain, filled in from reference TRBV7-9 and TRBJ2-6, reads DTGVSQNPRHKITKRGQNVTFRCDPISEHNRLYWYRQTLGQGPEFLTYFQNEAQLEKSRLLSDRFSAERPKGSFSTLEIQRTEQGDSAMYLCASLRTGANVLTFGAGSRLTVL.

The V and J genes are TRBV4-1 and TRBJ2-5; 8 nucleotides match TRBD2. The ends lost 1 base at V and 5 bases at J; junction bases unmatched: 12. The CDR3 totals 17 residues. Germline V gene data show CDR1 as MGHRA and CDR2 as YSYEKL. The CDR3 DNA sequence: TGCGCCAGCAGCCAAGGCACTAGCGGTACCCAGTTGGAGACCCAGTACTTC. Encoded protein: CASSQGTSGTQLETQYF.

The genes are TRBV7-9 and TRBJ2-5; D is unresolved. The V and J ends lost 3 bases and 0 bases respectively, with 14 bases between them. CDR1 and CDR2 from the germline V gene are SEHNR and FQNEAQ (reference sequence). This CDR3 has 16 amino acids. The DNA of the CDR3 is TGTGCCAGCAGCTTCCTCAGGTCCTTGTACCAAGAGACCCAGTACTTC. This gives the protein CASSFLRSLYQETQYF.

There are a few counts of this clonotype. The chain links TRBV28 to TRBJ2-5; possibly TRBD1 for D (6 bases). The V and J ends lost 7 bases and 7 bases respectively, with 19 bases between them. CDR3 length: 14 residues. Germline V gene lookup returns CDR1 MDHEN and CDR2 SYDVKM. CDR3 nucleotide sequence: TGTGCCAGCACTCTGCCTGGGACAAAGGTGACCCAGTACTTC. It translates to CASTLPGTKVTQYF.

The rearrangement uses TRBV20-1 and TRBJ2-7; 7 bases agree with TRBD2. Germline CDR1 is DFQATT and CDR2 is SNEGSKA (reference sequence). The CDR3 consists of 16 residues. The junction had 12 bases not matched to a gene; V was cut back by 4 bases and J by 0 bases. The CDR3 sequence: CSATGPSGLSSYEQYF. Written as DNA, the CDR3 is TGCAGTGCTACAGGGCCTAGCGGACTTTCCTCCTACGAGCAGTACTTC.

As to this clonotype: A junction boundary mismatches the germline segment, possibly from a read error. The chain joins TRBV9 to TRBJ1-4; no firm D call. Germline V lookup: CDR1 SGDLS, CDR2 YYNGEE. The CDR3 contains 14 residues. In DNA form, the CDR3 reads TGTTCCAGCAGCCACGCCACGGGAGACGAAAAACTGTTTTTT. It encodes CSSSHATGDEKLFF. Using reference TRBV9 and TRBJ1-4 for the parts outside the CDR3, the full variable domain is DSGVTQTPKHLITATGQRVTLRCSPRSGDLSVYWYQQSLDQGLQFLIQYYNGEERAKGNILERFSAQQFPDLHSELNLSSLELGDSALYFCSSSHATGDEKLFFGSGTQLSVL.

This clonotype was seen a few times. The chain joins TRBV20-1 to TRBJ2-3, with no clear D. V lost 1 base and J 2 bases, leaving 13 bases between the germline ends. The CDR3 totals 15 residues. CDR1 and CDR2 from the germline V gene are DFQATT and SNEGSKA (reference sequence). CDR3 region: CSARAYGGLTDTQYF. The CDR3, as DNA: TGCAGTGCTAGAGCTTATGGCGGTCTCACAGATACGCAGTATTTT.

The rearrangement links TRBV5-6 to TRBJ1-4; 7 nucleotides align to TRBD1. V shed 0 bases, J shed 2 bases, and the junction held 4 bases outside the gene matches. The CDR3 runs to 16 residues. Germline V gene sequence: CDR1 SGHDT, CDR2 YYEEEE. CDR3 in amino acids: CASSLDRGRTNEKLFF. The CDR3, as DNA: TGTGCCAGCAGCTTGGACAGGGGACGGACTAATGAAAAACTGTTTTTT.

The table lists this clonotype with a few counts. The V call is TRBV7-8, the J call TRBJ2-6, with D tentatively TRBD2 (7 bases). V lost 0 bases, J lost 2 bases, and 8 bases lay in between. CDR3 size: 16 residues. The germline CDR1 and CDR2 sequences are SGHVS and FQNEAQ. The CDR3 region has the DNA TGTGCCAGCAGCTTAGCAGGGGGGGCTGGGGCCAACGTCCTGACTTTC. It translates to CASSLAGGAGANVLTF. The variable domain in full, completed from reference TRBV7-8 and TRBJ2-6, reads GAGVSQSPRYKVAKRGQDVALRCDPISGHVSLFWYQQALGQGPEFLTYFQNEAQLDKSGLPSDRFFAERPEGSVSTLKIQRTQQEDSAVYLCASSLAGGAGANVLTFGAGSRLTVL.